This T cell receptor beta chain derives from a study of blood T cells in healthy people across ages. Through a sample-barcoded 5' primer and a J-beta primer mix, a second PCR was run for 7 to 11 cycles. MiXCR, applied by TCRdb to the 5' RACE reads, yields one record per CDR3 protein. This sample has about 1.5 million distinct CDR3 sequences, with around 40% found just once. Trimming cost V 6 bases and J 0 bases, with 14 bases left between them. The CDR3 contains 15 residues. The germline V gene encodes CDR1 MGHDK and CDR2 SYGVNS. This sequence was found in a woman between 18 and 29 years old in good health. This chain links TRBV25-1 with TRBJ1-1; D is perhaps TRBD1 (5 bases). Sequenced material: blood. The CDR3 loop reads CASSLLTAMNTEAFF. The CDR3 nucleotides are TGTGCCAGCAGCCTTCTGACAGCCATGAACACTGAAGCTTTCTTT.